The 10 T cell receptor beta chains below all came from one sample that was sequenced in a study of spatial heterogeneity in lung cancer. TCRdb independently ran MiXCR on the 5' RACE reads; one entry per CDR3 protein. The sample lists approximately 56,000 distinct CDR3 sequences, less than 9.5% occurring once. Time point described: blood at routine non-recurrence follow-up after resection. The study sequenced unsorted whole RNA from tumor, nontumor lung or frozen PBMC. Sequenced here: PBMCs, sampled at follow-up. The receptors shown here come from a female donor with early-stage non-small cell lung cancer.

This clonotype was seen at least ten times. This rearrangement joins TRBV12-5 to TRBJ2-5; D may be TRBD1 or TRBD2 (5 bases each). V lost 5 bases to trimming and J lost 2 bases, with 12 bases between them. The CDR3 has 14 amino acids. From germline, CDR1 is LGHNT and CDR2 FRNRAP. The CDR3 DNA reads TGTGCTAGTGGTCCGGGGCTCCTGCAAGAGACCCAGTACTTC. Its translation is CASGPGLLQETQYF.

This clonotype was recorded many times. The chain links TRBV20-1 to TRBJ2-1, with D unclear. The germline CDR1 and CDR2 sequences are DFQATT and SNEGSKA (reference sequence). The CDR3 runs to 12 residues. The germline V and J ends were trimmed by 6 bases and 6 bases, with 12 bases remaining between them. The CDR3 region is CSAQTVINEQFF. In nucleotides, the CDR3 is TGCAGTGCCCAGACGGTAATCAATGAGCAGTTCTTC.

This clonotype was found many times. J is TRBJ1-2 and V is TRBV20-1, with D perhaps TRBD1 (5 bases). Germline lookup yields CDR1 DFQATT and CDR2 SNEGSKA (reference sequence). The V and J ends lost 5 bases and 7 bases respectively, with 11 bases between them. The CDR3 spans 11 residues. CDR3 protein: CSARGASGYTF. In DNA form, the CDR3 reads TGCAGTGCTCGTGGGGCCAGTGGCTACACCTTC.

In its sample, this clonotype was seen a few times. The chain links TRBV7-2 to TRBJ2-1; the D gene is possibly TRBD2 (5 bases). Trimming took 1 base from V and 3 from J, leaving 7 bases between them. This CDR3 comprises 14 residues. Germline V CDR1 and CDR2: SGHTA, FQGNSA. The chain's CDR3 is CASSLGTHYNEQFF. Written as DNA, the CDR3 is TGTGCCAGCAGCTTAGGGACTCACTACAATGAGCAGTTCTTC.

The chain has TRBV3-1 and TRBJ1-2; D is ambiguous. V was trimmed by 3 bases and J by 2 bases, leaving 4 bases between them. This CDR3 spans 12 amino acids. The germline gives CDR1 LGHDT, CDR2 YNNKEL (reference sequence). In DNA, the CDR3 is TGTGCCAGCAGCCAGGGAAACTATGGCTACACCTTC. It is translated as CASSQGNYGYTF.

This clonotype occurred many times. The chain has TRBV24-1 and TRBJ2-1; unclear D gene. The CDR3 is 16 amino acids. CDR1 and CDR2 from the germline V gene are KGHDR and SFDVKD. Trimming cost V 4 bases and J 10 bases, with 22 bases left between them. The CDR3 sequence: CATSELGNGPNQEQFF. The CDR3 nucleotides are TGTGCCACCAGTGAGTTGGGAAACGGGCCGAATCAGGAGCAGTTCTTC.

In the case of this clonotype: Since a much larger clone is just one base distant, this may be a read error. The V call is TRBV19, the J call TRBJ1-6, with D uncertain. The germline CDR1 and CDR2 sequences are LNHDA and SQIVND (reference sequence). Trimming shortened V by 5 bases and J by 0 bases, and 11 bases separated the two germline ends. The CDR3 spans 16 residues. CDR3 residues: CASSAQSVSYNSPLHF. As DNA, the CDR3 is TGTGCCAGTAGTGCCCAGAGCGTCTCCTATAATTCACCCCTCCACTTT.

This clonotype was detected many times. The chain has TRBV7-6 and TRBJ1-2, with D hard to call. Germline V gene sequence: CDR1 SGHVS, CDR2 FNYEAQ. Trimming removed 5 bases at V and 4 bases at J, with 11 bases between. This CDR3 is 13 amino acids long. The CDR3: CASSESGPYGYTF. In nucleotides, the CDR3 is TGTGCCAGCAGCGAGTCCGGGCCCTATGGCTACACCTTC.

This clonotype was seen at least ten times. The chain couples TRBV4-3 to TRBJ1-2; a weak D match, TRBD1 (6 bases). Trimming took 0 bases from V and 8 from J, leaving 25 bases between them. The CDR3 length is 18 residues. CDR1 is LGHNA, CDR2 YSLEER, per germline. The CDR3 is CASSQDRRNRVNTGGYTF. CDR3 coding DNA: TGCGCCAGCAGCCAAGATAGGAGGAACAGGGTGAACACAGGGGGCTACACCTTC.

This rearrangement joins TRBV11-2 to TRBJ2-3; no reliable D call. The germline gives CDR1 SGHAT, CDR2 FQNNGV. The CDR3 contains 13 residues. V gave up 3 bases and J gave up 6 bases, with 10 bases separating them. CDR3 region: CASSFSDPDTQYF. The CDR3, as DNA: TGTGCCAGCAGCTTTTCTGACCCCGATACGCAGTATTTT.